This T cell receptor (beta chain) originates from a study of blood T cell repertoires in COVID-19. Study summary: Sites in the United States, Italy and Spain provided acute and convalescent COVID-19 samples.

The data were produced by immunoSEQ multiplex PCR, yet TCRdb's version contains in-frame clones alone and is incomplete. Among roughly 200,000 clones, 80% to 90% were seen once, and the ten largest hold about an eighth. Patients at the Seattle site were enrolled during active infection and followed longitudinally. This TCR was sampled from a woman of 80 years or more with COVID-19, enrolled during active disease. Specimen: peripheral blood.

The CDR3 bases are TGCGCCAGCAGCCGAGAAAAAGACAGATTCTACGAGCAGTACTTC. Encoded protein: CASSREKDRFYEQYF. The V gene is TRBV4-3, the J gene TRBJ2-7; D may be TRBD1 (5 bases). The V and J ends lost 4 bases and 3 bases respectively, with 16 bases between them. The CDR3 sequence is 15 residues long. Per germline, CDR1 LGHNA and CDR2 YSLEER.